This TCR beta chain was identified during a study of shared clonotypes between healthy human individuals. Overall study context: Each donor's CD4 naive and CD4 memory cells filled three plates apiece, CD8 naive two, and CD8 memory one.

This clone occurred once. Its antigen is not identified. Study-level results: Inspection by rarefaction showed sorted-subset sequencing to be incomplete despite large depth.

Sorted-subset replicate PCR reactions were performed with approximately 0.2 ug DNA, corresponding to tens of thousands of T cell genomes. Here immunoSEQ multiplex PCR was the method, and the copy in TCRdb shows in-frame clones only, minus some. The repertoire holds around 1.5 million clones, approximately 98% seen once, with roughly 0.42% in the top ten. The CDR3 has 14 amino acids. The germline V gene encodes CDR1 SEHNR and CDR2 FQNEAQ (reference sequence). V was clipped by 2 bases and J by 7 bases, with 15 bases between them. Sequencing was performed on naive CD4+ T cells sorted from blood. Subset denoted: CD45RA+ positively selected. The rearrangement uses TRBV7-9 and TRBJ2-7; D gene ambiguous. This sequence originates from a man aged 25-45 years in good health. The CDR3 here is CASSLLNPDGEQYF. The CDR3 coding sequence is TGTGCCAGCAGCTTACTCAACCCGGACGGGGAGCAGTACTTC. The full variable domain, with the rest looked up from reference TRBV7-9 and TRBJ2-7, is DTGVSQNPRHKITKRGQNVTFRCDPISEHNRLYWYRQTLGQGPEFLTYFQNEAQLEKSRLLSDRFSAERPKGSFSTLEIQRTEQGDSAMYLCASSLLNPDGEQYFGPGTRLTVT.